This T cell receptor beta chain was profiled in a study of beta chain features in type 1 diabetes. As every portion of the isolated RNA was reverse transcribed, the sequencing read expressed TCRB transcripts. The protocol was immunoSEQ multiplex PCR, while the TCRdb copy is restricted to in-frame clones and leaves out a portion. The table lists 970,000 or so clones, about 17% of them singletons. V was pared by 2 bases and J by 4 bases, with 23 bases between. CDR3 size: 18 residues. Per the germline V gene, CDR1 is SGHAT and CDR2 is FQNNGV. The source material was naive CD4+ T cells from blood. This clonotype originated in a woman younger than 30 in good health. The chain is built from TRBV11-2 and TRBJ2-5; D tentatively reads TRBD1 or TRBD2 (6 bases each). CDR3 DNA sequence: TGTGCCAGCAGCTTAAGAGGTTTGGGGGCTAGCGAGCCAGAGACCCAGTACTTC. Protein: CASSLRGLGASEPETQYF.